The 4 T cell receptor beta chains below all came from one sample that was sequenced in a study of lymphopenia after photon versus proton radiotherapy. TCRdb's table, derived via immunoSEQ multiplex PCR, lists solely in-frame clones and lacks some. The sample comprises 70,000 to 95,000 clones, about 83% of which are singletons, and about 1.3% rests with the top ten. Sequences were derived from peripheral blood, sampled from a patient treated with proton-based radiotherapy. The receptors shown here come from a man aged 55 to 70 with pancreatic cancer.

V and J are TRBV18 and TRBJ1-1; weak D call: TRBD1 (5 bases). The CDR3 is 14 residues long. Germline V CDR1 and CDR2: KGHSH, LQKENI. With 3 bases removed from V and 0 bases from J, the gap between germline ends came to 8 bases. CDR3 DNA sequence: TGTGCCAGCTCACCTGGAGGGGTGAACACTGAAGCTTTCTTT. Translating gives CASSPGGVNTEAFF.

CDR3 sequence: CASSGHLGADTQYF. In DNA form, the CDR3 reads TGTGCCAGCAGCGGACACTTAGGGGCAGATACGCAGTATTTT. The chain carries TRBV9 and TRBJ2-3; possible D gene TRBD1, 5 bases. V lost 3 bases to trimming and J lost 4 bases, with 12 bases between them. The germline V gene encodes CDR1 SGDLS and CDR2 YYNGEE. CDR3 size: 14 residues.

In this sample, this clone turned up a few times. The same CDR3 can be traced to other DNA sequences in this sample. V and J are TRBV27 and TRBJ1-5; D not certain. V was trimmed by 4 bases and J by 6 bases, leaving 10 bases between them. The CDR3 length is 13 residues. CDR1 MNHEY and CDR2 SMNVEV come from the germline V gene (reference sequence). DNA for the CDR3: TGTGCCAGCAGTTCTAGGCCAACTCAGCCCCAGCATTTT. Translation: CASSSRPTQPQHF.

The chain recombines TRBV30 with TRBJ1-2; 12 bases are a match to TRBD1. CDR1 and CDR2 from the germline V gene are GTSNPN and SVGIG (reference sequence). The CDR3 totals 15 residues. Trimming took 0 bases from V and 8 from J; bases not matched to a gene: 7. CDR3 residues: CAWSVGGQGAFGYTF. Written as DNA, the CDR3 is TGTGCCTGGAGTGTAGGGGGACAGGGGGCGTTCGGCTACACCTTC.